The 7 T cell receptor beta chains below were found in one sample sequenced in a study of brain T cells in children with intractable seizures. The sequenced cases were selected for having the highest brain T cell transcript signatures. TCRdb keeps only in-frame clones here, not all; method: immunoSEQ multiplex PCR. The sample has 7,500 to 8,000 clones, around 69% seen once; the top ten hold roughly 9.5%. Material: resected brain tissue, obtained at surgery. The receptors shown here come from a boy under two years old with tuberous sclerosis and intractable seizures.

The CDR3 DNA is TGCGCCAGCAAGGCTAGGAGGGGGAGATGGGGCCTCAAGCAGTACTTC. It is translated as CASKARRGRWGLKQYF. The chain recombines TRBV23-1 with TRBJ2-7; possibly TRBD1 or TRBD2 for D (6 bases each). TRBV23-1 is identified as an open reading frame with a role that is uncertain. The CDR3 sequence is 16 residues long. Deletions cut 7 bases from V and 8 bases from J, with 27 bases between.

The V and J genes are TRBV19 and TRBJ2-1, with 8 bases aligning to TRBD2. J gave up 6 bases and V 10 bases, and 11 bases lay outside the gene matches. The CDR3 is 14 residues long. Germline V gene data show CDR1 as LNHDA and CDR2 as SQIVND (reference sequence). CDR3 nucleotides: TGTGCCACCACCGCCACTAGCGGTAGCAATGAGCAGTTCTTC. Its translation is CATTATSGSNEQFF.

J is TRBJ2-3 and V is TRBV6-5, with D unresolved. V was shortened by 10 bases and J by 11 bases, with 16 bases between the two germline ends. There are 11 residues in the CDR3. Germline values: CDR1 MNHEY, CDR2 SVGAGI. Written as DNA, the CDR3 is TGTGCCACCACGATTGTGGGCAGGCAGTATTTT. It specifies CATTIVGRQYF.

This clone was counted a few times. The V and J genes are TRBV6-6 and TRBJ1-2; D is uncertain. The length of the CDR3 is 11 residues. Germline V gene data show CDR1 as MNHNY and CDR2 as SVGAGI (reference sequence). Trimming left V 6 bases short and J 6 bases short, with 8 bases between. The CDR3 region has the DNA TGTGCCAGCAGAGTTGTGGATGGCTACACCTTC. Amino acid sequence: CASRVVDGYTF.

The J gene is TRBJ2-7, the V gene TRBV12-5, with TRBD2 matching 10 bases. Germline V CDR1 and CDR2: LGHNT, FRNRAP. Losses at the gene ends were 4 bases for V and 0 bases for J; bases not matched to a gene: 0. CDR3 length: 14 residues. CDR3 loop: CASGSSGSSYEQYF. CDR3 bases: TGTGCTAGTGGTTCTAGCGGGAGCTCCTACGAGCAGTACTTC.

For this clone: Other DNA sequences of this sample code for an identical CDR3. CDR3 sequence reads: CASSLRPGGDQPQHF. The DNA for the CDR3 is TGTGCCAGCAGTTTACGTCCTGGGGGGGATCAGCCCCAGCATTTT. This rearrangement joins TRBV27 to TRBJ1-5; D might be TRBD1 (5 bases). With 2 bases removed from V and 5 bases from J, the gap between germline ends came to 13 bases. Germline V gene sequence: CDR1 MNHEY, CDR2 SMNVEV (reference sequence). The CDR3 has 15 residues.

This clone occurred a few times. The chain is built from TRBV7-2 and TRBJ2-5; a possible D gene is TRBD1 (6 bases). This CDR3 contains 13 residues. V lost 9 bases and J 4 bases, leaving 15 bases between the germline ends. From germline, CDR1 is SGHTA and CDR2 FQGNSA. The CDR3: CASLQGIRETQYF. In nucleotides, the CDR3 is TGTGCCAGTCTTCAGGGGATTCGAGAGACCCAGTACTTC.